These 3 T cell receptor beta chains were all obtained from the same sample, sequenced in a study of T cells after yellow fever vaccination. MiXCR, applied by TCRdb to the 5' RACE reads, yields one record per CDR3 protein. Altogether 95,000 to 150,000 distinct CDR3 sequences are present, about 7.4% being singletons, with the ten largest covering 2% to 3%. Sequenced here: CD4+ T cells sorted from PBMCs, sampled about 10 days after the first yellow fever vaccination. These receptors were obtained from a young man who received the YFV17D yellow fever vaccine.

This clonotype was counted many times. The chain recombines TRBV7-8 with TRBJ2-3; D may be TRBD2 (7 bases). The CDR3 loop spans 15 amino acids. In germline, CDR1 is SGHVS, CDR2 FQNEAQ. Trimming left V 5 bases short and J 4 bases short, with 16 bases between. The CDR3 is CASSLRGAAPDTQYF. The CDR3 region has the DNA TGTGCCAGCAGCCTACGGGGGGCGGCTCCAGATACGCAGTATTTT.

This clonotype was seen repeatedly, ten times or more. The chain has TRBV10-1 and TRBJ2-2; the D gene is possibly TRBD2 (7 bases). V was shortened by 3 bases and J by 7 bases, with 21 bases between the two germline ends. The CDR3 runs 17 residues. Germline assignment: CDR1 WNHNN and CDR2 SYGVQD (reference sequence). The CDR3 DNA reads as TGCGCCAGCAGTGAAGAGCGGGGACATGCGATGAGCGGGGAGCTGTTTTTT. Protein sequence: CASSEERGHAMSGELFF.

There are many counts of this clonotype. The V and J genes are TRBV2 and TRBJ2-5; tentatively, D is TRBD1 (5 bases). V dropped 9 bases and J dropped 0 bases, with 11 bases sitting between them. Per the germline V gene, CDR1 is SNHLY and CDR2 is FYNNEI. The CDR3 contains 13 residues. The CDR3 DNA reads TGTGCCAGTGCGACAGAGTACCAAGAGACCCAGTACTTC. Encoded protein: CASATEYQETQYF.